This TCR beta chain was sequenced for a study of immune evolution from preneoplasia to lung adenocarcinoma. About the study: HLA loss of heterozygosity: around 6.5% AIS, about 15% MIA, roughly 30% ADC, none AAH. Study results and caveats: Clonality was highest in normal lung, lower in later-stage lesions apparently. T cell clonality was higher in KRAS-mutant than EGFR-mutant or wild-type nodules.

V lost 2 bases, J lost 6 bases, and 6 bases stayed unmatched. The CDR3 covers 15 residues. CDR1 and CDR2 (germline): MNHNY, SVGAGI (reference sequence). Profiling relied on immunoSEQ multiplex PCR, and the TCRdb table lists in-frame clones only, not all of them. Of fewer than 50,000 clones listed, around 85% are singletons. Turning to this clone: Its antigen is currently unknown.

Sample: FFPE invasive lung adenocarcinoma tissue. The chain carries TRBV6-6 and TRBJ1-5; 8 bases map to TRBD1. This TCR came from a person in their sixties or seventies with lung adenocarcinoma. Here the CDR3 DNA reads TGTGCCAGCAGTTACGGACAGGGTGAGGGTCAGCCCCAGCATTTT. Amino acids: CASSYGQGEGQPQHF.